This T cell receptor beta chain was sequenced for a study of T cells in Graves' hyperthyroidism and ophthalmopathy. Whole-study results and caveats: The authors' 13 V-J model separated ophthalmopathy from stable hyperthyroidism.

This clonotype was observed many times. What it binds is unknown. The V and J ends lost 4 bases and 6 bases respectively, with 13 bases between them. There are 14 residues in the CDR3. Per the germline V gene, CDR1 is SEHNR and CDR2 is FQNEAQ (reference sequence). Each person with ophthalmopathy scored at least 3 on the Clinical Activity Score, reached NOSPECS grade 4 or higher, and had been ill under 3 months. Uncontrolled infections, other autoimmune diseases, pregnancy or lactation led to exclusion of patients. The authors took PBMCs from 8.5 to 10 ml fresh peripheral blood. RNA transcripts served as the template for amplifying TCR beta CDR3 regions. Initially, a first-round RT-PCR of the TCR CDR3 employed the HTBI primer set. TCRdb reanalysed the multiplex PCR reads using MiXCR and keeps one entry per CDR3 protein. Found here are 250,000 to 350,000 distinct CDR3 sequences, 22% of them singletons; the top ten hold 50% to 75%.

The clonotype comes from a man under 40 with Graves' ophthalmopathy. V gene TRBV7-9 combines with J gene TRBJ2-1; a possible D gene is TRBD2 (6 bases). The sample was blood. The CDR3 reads CASSSRDWANEQFF. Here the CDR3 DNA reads TGTGCCAGCAGCTCCCGGGACTGGGCCAATGAGCAGTTCTTC.